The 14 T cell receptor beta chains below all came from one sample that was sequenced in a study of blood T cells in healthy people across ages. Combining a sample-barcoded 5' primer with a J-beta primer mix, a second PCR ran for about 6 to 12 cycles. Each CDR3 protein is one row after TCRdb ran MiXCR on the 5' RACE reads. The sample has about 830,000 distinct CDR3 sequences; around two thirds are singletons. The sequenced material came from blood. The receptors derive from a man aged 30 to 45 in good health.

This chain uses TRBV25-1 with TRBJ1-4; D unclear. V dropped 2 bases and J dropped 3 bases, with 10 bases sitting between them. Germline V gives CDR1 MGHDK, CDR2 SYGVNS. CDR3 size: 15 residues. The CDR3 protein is CASSEQGPSNEKLFF. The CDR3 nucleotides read TGTGCCAGCAGTGAACAAGGACCTTCTAATGAAAAACTGTTTTTT.

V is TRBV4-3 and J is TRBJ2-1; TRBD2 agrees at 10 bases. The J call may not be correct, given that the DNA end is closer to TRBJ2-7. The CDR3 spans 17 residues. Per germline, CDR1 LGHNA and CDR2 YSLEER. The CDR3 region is CASSQEKLAGRYNEQYF. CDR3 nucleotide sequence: TGCGCCAGCAGCCAAGAAAAACTAGCGGGGAGATACAATGAGCAGTACTTC.

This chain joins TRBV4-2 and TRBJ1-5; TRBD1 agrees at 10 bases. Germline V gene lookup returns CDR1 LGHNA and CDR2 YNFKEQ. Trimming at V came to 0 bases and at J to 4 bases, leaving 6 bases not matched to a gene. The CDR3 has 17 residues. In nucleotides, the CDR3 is TGTGCCAGCAGCCAAGATCCCTCGGACAGGGGGAATCAGCCCCAGCATTTT. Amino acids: CASSQDPSDRGNQPQHF.

CDR3 sequence: CASSYESPANQETQYF. CDR3 bases: TGTGCCAGCAGTTACGAATCGCCGGCCAACCAAGAGACCCAGTACTTC. The rearrangement links TRBV6-6 to TRBJ2-5; D unresolved. CDR1 is MNHNY, CDR2 SVGAGI, per germline (reference sequence). The CDR3 runs 16 residues. V was clipped by 2 bases and J by 0 bases, with 13 bases between them.

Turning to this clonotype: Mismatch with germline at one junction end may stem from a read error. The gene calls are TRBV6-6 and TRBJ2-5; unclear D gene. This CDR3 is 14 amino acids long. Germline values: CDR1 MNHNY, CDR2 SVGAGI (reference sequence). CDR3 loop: CASSDSGLVREQYF. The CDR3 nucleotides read TGTGCCAGCAGTGACTCGGGTCTGGTTCGAGAGCAGTACTTC.

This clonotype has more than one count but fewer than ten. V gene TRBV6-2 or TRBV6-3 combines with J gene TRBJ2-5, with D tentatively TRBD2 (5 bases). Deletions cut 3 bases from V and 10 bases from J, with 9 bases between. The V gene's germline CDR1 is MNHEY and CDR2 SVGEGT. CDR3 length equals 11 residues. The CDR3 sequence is CASSYSGVQYF. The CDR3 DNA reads TGTGCCAGCAGTTATTCCGGGGTCCAGTACTTC.

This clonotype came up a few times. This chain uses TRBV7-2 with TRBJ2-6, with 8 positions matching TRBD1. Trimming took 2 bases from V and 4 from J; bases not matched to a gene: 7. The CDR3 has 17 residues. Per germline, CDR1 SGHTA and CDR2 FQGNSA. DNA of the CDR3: TGTGCCAGCAGCTTACAGGGGGCCCCCTACGGGGCCAACGTCCTGACTTTC. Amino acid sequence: CASSLQGAPYGANVLTF.

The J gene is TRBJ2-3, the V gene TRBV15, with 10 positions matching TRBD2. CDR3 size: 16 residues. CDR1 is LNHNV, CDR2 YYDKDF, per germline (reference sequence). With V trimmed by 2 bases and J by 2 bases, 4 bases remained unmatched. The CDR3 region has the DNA TGTGCCACCAGCAGATCTGGACTAGCGGCCACAGATACGCAGTATTTT. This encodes CATSRSGLAATDTQYF.

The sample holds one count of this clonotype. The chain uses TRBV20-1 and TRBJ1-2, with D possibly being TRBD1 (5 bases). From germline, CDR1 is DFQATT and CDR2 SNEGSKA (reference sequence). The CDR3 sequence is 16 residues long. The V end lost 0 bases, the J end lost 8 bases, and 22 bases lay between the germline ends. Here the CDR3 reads CSARDLEGPLMRGYTF. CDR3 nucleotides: TGCAGTGCTAGAGATCTGGAGGGACCCCTAATGCGGGGCTACACCTTC.

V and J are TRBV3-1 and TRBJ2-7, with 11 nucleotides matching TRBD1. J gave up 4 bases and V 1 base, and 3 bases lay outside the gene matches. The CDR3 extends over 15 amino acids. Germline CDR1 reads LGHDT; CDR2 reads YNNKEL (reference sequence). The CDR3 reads CASSQAGTGGYEQYF. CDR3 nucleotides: TGTGCCAGCAGCCAAGCCGGGACAGGGGGTTACGAGCAGTACTTC.

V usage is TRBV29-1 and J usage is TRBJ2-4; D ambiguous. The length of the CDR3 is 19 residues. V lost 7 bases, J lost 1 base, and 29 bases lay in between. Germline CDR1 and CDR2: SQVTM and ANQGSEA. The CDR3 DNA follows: TGCAGCGCCTTGTGGGTGGGTTTAGTCTCGAGGTCGGCCAAAAACATTCAGTACTTC. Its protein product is CSALWVGLVSRSAKNIQYF.

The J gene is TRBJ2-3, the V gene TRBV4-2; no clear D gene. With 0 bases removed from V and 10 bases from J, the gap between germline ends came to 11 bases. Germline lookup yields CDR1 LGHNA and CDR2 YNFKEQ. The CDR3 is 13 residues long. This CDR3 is CASSQDISRAQYF. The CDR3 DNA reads TGTGCCAGCAGCCAAGATATCTCCCGAGCGCAGTATTTT.

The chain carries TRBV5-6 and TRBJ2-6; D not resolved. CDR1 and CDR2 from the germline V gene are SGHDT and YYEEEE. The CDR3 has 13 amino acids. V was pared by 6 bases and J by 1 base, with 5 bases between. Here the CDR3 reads CASTTSGANVLTF. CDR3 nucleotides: TGTGCCAGCACCACATCTGGGGCCAACGTCCTGACTTTC.

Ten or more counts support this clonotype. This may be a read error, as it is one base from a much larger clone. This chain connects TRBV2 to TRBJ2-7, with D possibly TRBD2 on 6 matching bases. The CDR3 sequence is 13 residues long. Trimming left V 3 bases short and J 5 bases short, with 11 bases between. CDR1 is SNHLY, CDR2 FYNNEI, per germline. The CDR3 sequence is CASSEEGKNEQYF. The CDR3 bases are TGTGCCAGCAGTGAGGAGGGTAAGAACGAGCAGTACTTC.